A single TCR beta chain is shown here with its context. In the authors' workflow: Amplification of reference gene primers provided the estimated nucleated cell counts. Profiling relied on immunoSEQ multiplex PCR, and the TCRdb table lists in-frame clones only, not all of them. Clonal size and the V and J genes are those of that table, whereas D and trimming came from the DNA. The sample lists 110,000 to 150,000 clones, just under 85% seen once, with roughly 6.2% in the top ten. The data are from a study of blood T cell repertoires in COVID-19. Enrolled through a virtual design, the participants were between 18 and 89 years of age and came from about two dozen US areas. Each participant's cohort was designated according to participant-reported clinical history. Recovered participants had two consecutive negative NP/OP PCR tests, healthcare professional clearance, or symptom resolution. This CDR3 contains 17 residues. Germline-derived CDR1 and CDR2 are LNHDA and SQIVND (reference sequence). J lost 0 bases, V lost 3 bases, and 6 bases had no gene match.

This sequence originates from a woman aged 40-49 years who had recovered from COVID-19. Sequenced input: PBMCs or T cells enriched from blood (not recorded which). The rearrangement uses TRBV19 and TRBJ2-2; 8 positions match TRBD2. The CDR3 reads CASSMGSGGPNTGELFF. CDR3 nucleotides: TGTGCCAGTAGTATGGGGAGCGGGGGACCGAACACCGGGGAGCTGTTTTTT.